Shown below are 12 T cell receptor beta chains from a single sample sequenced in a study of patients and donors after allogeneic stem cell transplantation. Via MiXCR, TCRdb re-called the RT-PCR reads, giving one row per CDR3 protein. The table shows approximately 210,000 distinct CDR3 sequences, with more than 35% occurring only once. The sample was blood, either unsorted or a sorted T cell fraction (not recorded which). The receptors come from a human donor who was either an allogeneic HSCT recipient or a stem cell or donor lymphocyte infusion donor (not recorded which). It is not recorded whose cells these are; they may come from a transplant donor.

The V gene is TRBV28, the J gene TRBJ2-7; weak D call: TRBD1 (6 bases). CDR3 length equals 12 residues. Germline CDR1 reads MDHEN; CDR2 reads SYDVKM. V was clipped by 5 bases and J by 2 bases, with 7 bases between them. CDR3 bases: TGTGCCAGCAGTGAGGGGGCCTACGAGCAGTACTTC. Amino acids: CASSEGAYEQYF.

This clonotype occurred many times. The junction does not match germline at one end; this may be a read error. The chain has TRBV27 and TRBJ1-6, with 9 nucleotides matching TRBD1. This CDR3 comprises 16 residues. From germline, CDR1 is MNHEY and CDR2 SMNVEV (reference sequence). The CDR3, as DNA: TGTGCCAGCATTTTACAGGGGGCAGGGGATAATTCACCCCTCCACTTT. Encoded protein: CASILQGAGDNSPLHF.

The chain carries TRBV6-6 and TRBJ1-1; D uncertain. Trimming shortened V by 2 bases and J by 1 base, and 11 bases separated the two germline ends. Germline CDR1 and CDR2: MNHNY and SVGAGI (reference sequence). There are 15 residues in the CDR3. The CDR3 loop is CASSYHPDGNTEAFF. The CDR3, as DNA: TGTGCCAGCAGTTACCACCCGGACGGGAACACTGAAGCTTTCTTT.

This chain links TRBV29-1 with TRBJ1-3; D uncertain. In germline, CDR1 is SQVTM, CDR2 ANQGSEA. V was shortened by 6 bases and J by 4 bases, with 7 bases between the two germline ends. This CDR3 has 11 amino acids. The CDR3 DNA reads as TGCAGCGTGACGTCGGGAAACACCATATATTTT. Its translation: CSVTSGNTIYF.

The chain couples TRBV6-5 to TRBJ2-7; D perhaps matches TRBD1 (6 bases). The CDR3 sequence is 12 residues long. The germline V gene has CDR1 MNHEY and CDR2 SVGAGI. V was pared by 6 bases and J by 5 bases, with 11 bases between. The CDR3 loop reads CASRTRTDEQYF. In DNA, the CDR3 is TGTGCCAGCAGAACCCGGACAGACGAGCAGTACTTC.

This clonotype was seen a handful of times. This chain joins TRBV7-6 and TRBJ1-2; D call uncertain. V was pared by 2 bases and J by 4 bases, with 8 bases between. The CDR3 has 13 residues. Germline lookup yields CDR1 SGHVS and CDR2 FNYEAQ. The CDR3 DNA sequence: TGTGCCAGCAGCTTATCCCCCCTCTATGGCTACACCTTC. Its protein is CASSLSPLYGYTF.

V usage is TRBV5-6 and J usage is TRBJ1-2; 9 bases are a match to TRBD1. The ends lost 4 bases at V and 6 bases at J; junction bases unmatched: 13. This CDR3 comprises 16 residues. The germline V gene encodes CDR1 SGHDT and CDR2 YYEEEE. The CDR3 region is CASSRRPGTGSHGYTF. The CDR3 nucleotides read TGTGCCAGCAGCCGACGACCAGGGACAGGGTCACATGGCTACACCTTC.

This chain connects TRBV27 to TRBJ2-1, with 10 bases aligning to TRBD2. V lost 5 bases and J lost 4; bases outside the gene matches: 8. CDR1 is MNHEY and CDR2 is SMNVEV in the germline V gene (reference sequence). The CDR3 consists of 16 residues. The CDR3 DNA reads TGTGCCAGCAGTGCTCCTAGCGGGAGTTTTTACAATGAGCAGTTCTTC. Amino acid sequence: CASSAPSGSFYNEQFF.

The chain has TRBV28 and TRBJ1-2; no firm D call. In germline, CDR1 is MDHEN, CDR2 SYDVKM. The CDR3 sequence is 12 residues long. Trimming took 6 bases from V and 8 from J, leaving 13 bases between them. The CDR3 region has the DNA TGTGCCAGCAGCCGTGGAGAGGGCGGCTACACCTTC. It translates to CASSRGEGGYTF.

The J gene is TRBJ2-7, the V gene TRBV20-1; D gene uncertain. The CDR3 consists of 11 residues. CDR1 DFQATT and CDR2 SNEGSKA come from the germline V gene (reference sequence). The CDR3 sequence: CSIYGSYEQYF. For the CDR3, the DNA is TGCAGCATCTATGGCTCCTACGAGCAGTACTTC.

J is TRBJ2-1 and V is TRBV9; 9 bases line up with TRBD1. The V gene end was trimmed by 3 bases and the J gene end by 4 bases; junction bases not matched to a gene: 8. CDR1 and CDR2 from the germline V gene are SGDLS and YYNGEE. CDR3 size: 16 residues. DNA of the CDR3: TGTGCCAGCAGCGAAACAGGGGGCGATGTGTACAATGAGCAGTTCTTC. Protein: CASSETGGDVYNEQFF.

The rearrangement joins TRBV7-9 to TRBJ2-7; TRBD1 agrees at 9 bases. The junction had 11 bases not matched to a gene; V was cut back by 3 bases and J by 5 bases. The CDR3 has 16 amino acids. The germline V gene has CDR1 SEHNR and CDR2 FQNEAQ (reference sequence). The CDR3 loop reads CASSFSAGTGYDEQYF. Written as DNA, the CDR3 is TGTGCCAGCAGCTTTAGCGCCGGGACAGGGTATGACGAGCAGTACTTC. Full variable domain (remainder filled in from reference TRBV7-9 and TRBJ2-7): DTGVSQNPRHKITKRGQNVTFRCDPISEHNRLYWYRQTLGQGPEFLTYFQNEAQLEKSRLLSDRFSAERPKGSFSTLEIQRTEQGDSAMYLCASSFSAGTGYDEQYFGPGTRLTVT.